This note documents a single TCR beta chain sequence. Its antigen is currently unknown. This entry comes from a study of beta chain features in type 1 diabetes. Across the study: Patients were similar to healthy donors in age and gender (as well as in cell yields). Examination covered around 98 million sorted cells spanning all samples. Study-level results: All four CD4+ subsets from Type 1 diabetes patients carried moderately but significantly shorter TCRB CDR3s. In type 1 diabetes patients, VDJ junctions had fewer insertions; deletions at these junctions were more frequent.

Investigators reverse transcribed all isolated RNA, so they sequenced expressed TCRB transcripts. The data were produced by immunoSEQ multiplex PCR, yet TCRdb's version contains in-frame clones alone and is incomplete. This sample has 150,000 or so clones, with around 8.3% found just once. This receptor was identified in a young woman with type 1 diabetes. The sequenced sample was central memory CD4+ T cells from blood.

The CDR3 DNA sequence: TGTGCCAGCAGTGAAGTCGGGGGGCCGCAGTATTTT. As protein: CASSEVGGPQYF. J is TRBJ2-3 and V is TRBV6-4, with D possibly matching TRBD2 (7 bases). Trimming stripped 3 bases from V and 10 bases from J, with 11 bases between. The CDR3 runs 12 residues. CDR1 is MRHNA, CDR2 SNTAGT, per germline.